This entry concerns a single T cell receptor (beta chain). Time point given: inflamed ileum from the surgical specimen. The entry originates in a study of T cell repertoires in ileal Crohn's disease. Only in-frame clones appear in the TCRdb table, and some are missing; sequencing was by immunoSEQ multiplex PCR. The repertoire holds roughly 17,000 clones, with 80% to 95% as singletons. Trimming shortened V by 3 bases and J by 8 bases, and 8 bases separated the two germline ends. The germline CDR1 and CDR2 sequences are SGDLS and YYNGEE. The CDR3 has 11 residues. The rearrangement links TRBV9 to TRBJ1-2; D is unclear. This TCR was sampled from an adult with Crohn's disease. What was sequenced was ileal tissue. CDR3 sequence reads: CASSEGYGYTF. DNA for the CDR3: TGTGCCAGCAGCGAAGGATACGGCTACACCTTC. Full variable domain (rest looked up from reference TRBV9 and TRBJ1-2): DSGVTQTPKHLITATGQRVTLRCSPRSGDLSVYWYQQSLDQGLQFLIQYYNGEERAKGNILERFSAQQFPDLHSELNLSSLELGDSALYFCASSEGYGYTFGSGTRLTVV.